Described below is a single TCR beta chain sequence and its context. Its cognate antigen is unknown. The data derive from a study of chemoradiotherapy in HPV16-positive cancers. Notes on the study in general: Only two HPV16-positive patients supplied the functional HPV-specificity definition. Non-HPV-specific T cells did not expand in tumors during treatment, whereas candidate HPV-specific clones and E7-related motifs did.

The germline V gene encodes CDR1 MDHEN and CDR2 SYDVKM. After removal of 8 bases from V and 0 bases from J, the junction contained 8 bases not matched to a gene. The CDR3 is made up of 16 amino acids. Produced via immunoSEQ multiplex PCR; TCRdb's table is partial and in-frame only. The sample has 20,000 to 30,000 clones; roughly 95% are singletons. The V gene is TRBV28, the J gene TRBJ2-4; 9 positions match TRBD1. The specimen was collected from a patient who underwent chemoradiotherapy. The receptor was derived from a human donor with HPV-associated anogenital cancer. CDR3 in amino acids: CASLTQDRGAKNIQYF. The CDR3 DNA reads TGTGCCAGCCTTACTCAGGACAGGGGAGCCAAAAACATTCAGTACTTC.